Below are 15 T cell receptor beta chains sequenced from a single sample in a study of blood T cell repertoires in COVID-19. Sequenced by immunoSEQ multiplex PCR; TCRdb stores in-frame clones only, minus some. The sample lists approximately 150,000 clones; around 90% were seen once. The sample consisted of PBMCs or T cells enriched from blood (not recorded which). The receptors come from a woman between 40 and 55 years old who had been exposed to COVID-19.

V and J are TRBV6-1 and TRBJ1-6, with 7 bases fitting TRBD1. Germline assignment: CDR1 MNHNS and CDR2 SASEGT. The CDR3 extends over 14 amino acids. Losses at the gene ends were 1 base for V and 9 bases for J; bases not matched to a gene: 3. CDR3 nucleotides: TGTGCCAGCAGTGAAGTGGGACAGTTTTCACCCCTCCACTTT. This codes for CASSEVGQFSPLHF.

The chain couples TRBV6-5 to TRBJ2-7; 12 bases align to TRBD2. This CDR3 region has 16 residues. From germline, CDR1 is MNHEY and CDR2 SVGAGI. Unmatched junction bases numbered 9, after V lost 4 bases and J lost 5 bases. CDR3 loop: CASSSRTSGNFNEQYF. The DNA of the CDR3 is TGTGCCAGCAGTTCCAGGACTAGCGGGAATTTTAACGAGCAGTACTTC.

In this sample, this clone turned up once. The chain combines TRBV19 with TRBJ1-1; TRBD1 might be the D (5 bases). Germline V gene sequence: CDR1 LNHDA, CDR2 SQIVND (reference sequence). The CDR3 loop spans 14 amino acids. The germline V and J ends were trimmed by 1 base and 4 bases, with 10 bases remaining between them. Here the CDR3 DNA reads TGTGCCAGTAGTATAGGACAGCAGGGCACTGAAGCTTTCTTT. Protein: CASSIGQQGTEAFF.

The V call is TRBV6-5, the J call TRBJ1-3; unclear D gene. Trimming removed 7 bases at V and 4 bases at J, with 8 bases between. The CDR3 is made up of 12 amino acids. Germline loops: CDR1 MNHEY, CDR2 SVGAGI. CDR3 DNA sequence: TGTGCCAGCATCTACGGGGGAAACACCATATATTTT. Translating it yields CASIYGGNTIYF.

The CDR3 reads CASSLTGQGGNTEAFF. The CDR3 region has the DNA TGTGCCAGCTCACTAACGGGACAGGGAGGGAACACTGAAGCTTTCTTT. The rearrangement uses TRBV18 and TRBJ1-1, with TRBD1 matching over 9 bases. Germline CDR1 and CDR2: KGHSH and LQKENI. The ends lost 4 bases at V and 1 base at J; junction bases unmatched: 7. CDR3 length: 16 residues.

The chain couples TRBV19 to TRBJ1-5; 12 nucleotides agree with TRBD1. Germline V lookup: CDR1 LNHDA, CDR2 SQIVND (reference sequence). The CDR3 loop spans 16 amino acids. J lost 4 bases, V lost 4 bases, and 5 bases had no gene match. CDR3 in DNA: TGTGCCAGTAGTAATAGGGACAGGGGGCCGAATCAGCCCCAGCATTTT. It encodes CASSNRDRGPNQPQHF.

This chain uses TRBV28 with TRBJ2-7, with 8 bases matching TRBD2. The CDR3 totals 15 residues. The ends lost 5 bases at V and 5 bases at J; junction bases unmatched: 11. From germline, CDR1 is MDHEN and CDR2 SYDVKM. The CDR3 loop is CASSTPGTRTHEQYF. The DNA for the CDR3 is TGTGCCAGCAGTACCCCCGGGACTAGAACTCACGAGCAGTACTTC.

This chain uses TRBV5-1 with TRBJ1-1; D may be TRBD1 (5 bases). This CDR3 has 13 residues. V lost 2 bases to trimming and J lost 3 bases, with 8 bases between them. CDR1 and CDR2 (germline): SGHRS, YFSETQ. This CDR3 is CASSFTGDTEAFF. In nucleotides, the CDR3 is TGCGCCAGCAGCTTTACGGGGGACACTGAAGCTTTCTTT.

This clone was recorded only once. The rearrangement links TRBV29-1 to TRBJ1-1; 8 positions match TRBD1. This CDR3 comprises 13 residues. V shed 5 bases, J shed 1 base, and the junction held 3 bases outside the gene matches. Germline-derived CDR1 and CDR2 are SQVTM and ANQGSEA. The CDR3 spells CSVPGTGNTEAFF. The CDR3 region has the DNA TGCAGCGTTCCCGGGACAGGGAACACTGAAGCTTTCTTT.

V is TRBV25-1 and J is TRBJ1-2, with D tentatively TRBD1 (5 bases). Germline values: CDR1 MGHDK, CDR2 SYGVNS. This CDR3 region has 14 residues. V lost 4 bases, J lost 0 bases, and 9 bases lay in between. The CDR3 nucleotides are TGTGCCAGCAGTGCGGGGGGTGCTAACTATGGCTACACCTTC. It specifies CASSAGGANYGYTF.

CDR3 in DNA: TGTGCCAGCAGCACAGGAAACACAGATACGCAGTATTTT. Its translation: CASSTGNTDTQYF. This sequence joins TRBV25-1 and TRBJ2-3, with D perhaps TRBD1 (5 bases). Germline CDR1 is MGHDK and CDR2 is SYGVNS. This CDR3 is built from 13 residues. Trimming shortened V by 6 bases and J by 2 bases, and 9 bases separated the two germline ends.

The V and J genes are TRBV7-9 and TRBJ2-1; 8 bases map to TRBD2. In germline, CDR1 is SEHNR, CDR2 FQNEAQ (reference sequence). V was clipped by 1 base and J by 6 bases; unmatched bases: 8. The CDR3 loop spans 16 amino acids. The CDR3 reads CASSLVKLAGLNEQFF. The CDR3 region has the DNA TGTGCCAGCAGCTTAGTCAAGCTAGCGGGCCTCAATGAGCAGTTCTTC.

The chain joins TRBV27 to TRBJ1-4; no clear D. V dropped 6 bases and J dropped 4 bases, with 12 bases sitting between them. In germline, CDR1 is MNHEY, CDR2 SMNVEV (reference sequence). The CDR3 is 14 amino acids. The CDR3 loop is CASRLNRDNEKLFF. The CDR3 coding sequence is TGTGCCAGCAGGCTCAATAGAGATAATGAAAAACTGTTTTTT.

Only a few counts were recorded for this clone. The CDR3 sequence: CASSLQGGKETQYF. CDR3 DNA sequence: TGCGCCAGCAGCTTGCAAGGGGGCAAAGAGACCCAGTACTTC. J is TRBJ2-5 and V is TRBV5-1; 7 bases agree with TRBD1. CDR1 is SGHRS and CDR2 is YFSETQ in the germline V gene. Germline trimming cut 1 base from V and 3 bases from J; bases unmatched to any gene: 3. The CDR3 loop spans 14 amino acids. Looking up the rest from reference TRBV5-1 and TRBJ2-5 gives the full variable domain: KAGVTQTPRYLIKTRGQQVTLSCSPISGHRSVSWYQQTPGQGLQFLFEYFSETQRNKGNFPGRFSGRQFSNSRSEMNVSTLELGDSALYLCASSLQGGKETQYFGPGTRLLVL.

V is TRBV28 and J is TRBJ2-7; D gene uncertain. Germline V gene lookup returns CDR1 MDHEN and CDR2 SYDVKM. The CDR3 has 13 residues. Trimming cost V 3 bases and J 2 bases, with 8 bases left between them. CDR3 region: CASSLESPYEQYF. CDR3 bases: TGTGCCAGCAGTTTGGAGAGCCCCTACGAGCAGTACTTC.